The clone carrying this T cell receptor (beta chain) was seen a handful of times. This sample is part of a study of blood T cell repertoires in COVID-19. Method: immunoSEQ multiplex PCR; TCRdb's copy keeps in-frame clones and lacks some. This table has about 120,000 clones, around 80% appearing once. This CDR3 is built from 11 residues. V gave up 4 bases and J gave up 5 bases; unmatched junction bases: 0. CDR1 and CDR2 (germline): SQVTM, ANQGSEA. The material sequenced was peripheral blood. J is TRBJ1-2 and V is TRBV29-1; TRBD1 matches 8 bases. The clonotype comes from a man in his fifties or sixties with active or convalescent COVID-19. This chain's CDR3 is CSVGQGYGYTF. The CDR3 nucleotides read TGCAGCGTTGGACAGGGGTATGGCTACACCTTC.